This is a list of T cell receptor beta chains from one sample in a study of blood T cell repertoires in COVID-19. Sequencing used immunoSEQ multiplex PCR; TCRdb keeps in-frame clones, though not all of them. The sample has tens of thousands of clones, 87% seen once; the top ten hold around 20%. The specimen sequenced was peripheral blood. These receptors all come from a woman over 75 with acute or convalescent COVID-19. CDR3s include the opening cysteine and the closing phenylalanine or tryptophan. Size is stated for part of the rows, as once, few or many counts, or as a class when the clone is expanded.

CDR3 protein,clone size,V gene,J gene
CASSRQAGGFNEQFF,-,TRBV7-6,TRBJ2-1
CASSDGRWTEAFF,-,TRBV6-4,TRBJ1-1
CASSIATAKMNTEAFF,-,TRBV19,TRBJ1-1
CASSDAQGGRAPLHF,-,TRBV6-1,TRBJ1-6
CASSPDDRALGNTIYF,-,TRBV5-1,TRBJ1-3
CASSVGKGPRGGYGYTF,-,TRBV9,TRBJ1-2
CASSLDWRDHYGYTF,-,TRBV7-2,TRBJ1-2
CASSISRDRREKLFF,-,TRBV19,TRBJ1-4
CASSEGGWGQSSYEQYF,-,TRBV6-1,TRBJ2-7
CASPDTGGGANTGELFF,few,TRBV10-1,TRBJ2-2
CASSFPHRGCRNTIYF,-,TRBV5-6,TRBJ1-3
CASSGGNFGNEKLFF,-,TRBV5-8,TRBJ1-4
CASSLQSSYNSPLHF,-,TRBV4-1,TRBJ1-6
CASSEGVQETQYF,-,TRBV6-1,TRBJ2-5
CARQGSYGYTF,once,TRBV2,TRBJ1-2
CAWSHGTSLTDTQYF,-,TRBV30,TRBJ2-3
CASQGNQPQHF,-,TRBV6-5,TRBJ1-5
CASRGRPEAFF,-,TRBV28,TRBJ1-1
CASRISGGTYEQYF,-,TRBV6-6,TRBJ2-7
CASSSPGGGGISYEQYF,-,TRBV5-1,TRBJ2-7
CASSPGFQPQHF,-,TRBV6-2/TRBV6-3,TRBJ1-5
CAIQAVLSNQPQHF,-,TRBV28,TRBJ1-5
CATSRDLAGTEAFF,-,TRBV15,TRBJ1-1
CASSPRQGGTTQTEAFF,few,TRBV19,TRBJ1-1
CASSLRQGREKLFF,-,TRBV27,TRBJ1-4
CASSLLGGLGTEAFF,-,TRBV5-1,TRBJ1-1